Here is one T cell receptor (beta chain) with its context. Some clones are missing from TCRdb's copy, which holds only in-frame ones; the method was immunoSEQ multiplex PCR. The sample comprises around 200,000 clones, less than 90% of which are singletons, and under 3% rests with the top ten. The data were obtained in a study of blood T cell repertoires in COVID-19. About the study: Samples came from the United States, Italy and Spain, spanning acute and convalescent COVID-19. The analysed material was cDNA or gDNA that came from T cells, B-cell-depleted T cells, or PBMCs.

The V segment lost 10 bases and the J segment 4 bases; nucleotides outside the gene matches: 20. Germline-derived CDR1 and CDR2 are LGHDT and YNNKEL (reference sequence). The length of the CDR3 is 17 residues. The sample comprised PBMCs or T cells enriched from blood (not recorded which). This chain connects TRBV3-1 (or the pseudogene TRBV3-2) to TRBJ1-2; 8 nucleotides agree with TRBD1. The clonotype was recovered from a young woman who had recovered from COVID-19. The CDR3 here is CATSPLYGQGLSYGYTF. The CDR3 DNA is TGTGCCACCTCCCCCCTATATGGACAGGGACTCAGCTATGGCTACACCTTC.